The 20 T cell receptor beta chains below were found in one sample sequenced in a study of shared clonotypes between healthy human individuals. Sequencing used immunoSEQ multiplex PCR; TCRdb keeps in-frame clones, though not all of them. Of about 800,000 clones in the sample, 96% are singletons; the top ten hold about 0.22%. Only CD45RO-negative cells positively selected for CCR7 counted as naive CD8 cells, so terminally differentiated effector memory CD45RA+ cells were excluded. Sequencing input: naive CD8+ T cells sorted from blood. These receptor sequences come from a young man in good health.

This chain joins TRBV29-1 and TRBJ2-3; TRBD2 matches 11 bases. The CDR3 length is 14 residues. The V segment lost 8 bases and the J segment 3 bases; nucleotides outside the gene matches: 7. Germline CDR1 and CDR2: SQVTM and ANQGSEA. This CDR3 is CSLSRLAGTDTQYF. The CDR3, as DNA: TGCAGCCTGTCTCGACTAGCGGGAACAGATACGCAGTATTTT.

J is TRBJ2-2 and V is TRBV11-3, with a possible D match to TRBD2 (6 bases). Germline loops: CDR1 SGHNT, CDR2 YENEEA. V lost 2 bases, J lost 4 bases, and 17 bases lay in between. This CDR3 region has 17 residues. Here the CDR3 reads CASSLNPGRGSTGELFF. The CDR3 coding sequence is TGTGCCAGCAGCTTAAACCCTGGACGGGGGAGCACCGGGGAGCTGTTTTTT.

The chain's CDR3 is CASSLGGDPWLGGNTIYF. CDR3 coding DNA: TGTGCCAGCAGCTTAGGCGGGGACCCCTGGCTCGGGGGAAACACCATATATTTT. This sequence joins TRBV13 and TRBJ1-3, with D tentatively TRBD1 (5 bases). Germline lookup yields CDR1 PRHDT and CDR2 FYEKMQ (reference sequence). Trimming removed 0 bases at V and 4 bases at J, with 19 bases between. The length of the CDR3 is 18 residues.

In the case of this clone: At one boundary the junction diverges from the germline segment, which might be a read error. The chain links TRBV5-5 to TRBJ2-5; 8 nucleotides agree with TRBD1. The germline V gene has CDR1 SGHKS and CDR2 YYEKEE (reference sequence). The CDR3 length is 15 residues. The CDR3: CASTLIDRGQETQYF. The CDR3 bases are TGTGCCAGCACCTTGATAGACAGGGGCCAAGAGACCCAGTACTTC.

This clone was recorded a few times. The V call is TRBV7-9, the J call TRBJ2-1; 12 bases match TRBD2. J gave up 7 bases and V 2 bases, and 9 bases lay outside the gene matches. CDR1 is SEHNR and CDR2 is FQNEAQ in the germline V gene (reference sequence). The CDR3 is 17 amino acids. CDR3 amino acids: CASSLFALAGGRNEQFF. The CDR3 DNA reads as TGTGCCAGCAGCTTATTTGCCCTAGCGGGAGGGCGTAATGAGCAGTTCTTC.

The gene calls are TRBV6-6 and TRBJ2-1, with 9 bases identical to TRBD2. The CDR3 covers 15 residues. Germline V gene data show CDR1 as MNHNY and CDR2 as SVGAGI (reference sequence). V lost 0 bases and J lost 5; bases outside the gene matches: 2. CDR3 loop: CASSYSRLADNEQFF. Written as DNA, the CDR3 is TGTGCCAGCAGTTACTCGAGACTAGCGGACAATGAGCAGTTCTTC.

The CDR3 DNA sequence: TGCAGCGTTGAAGATCGCAGGGCCAATGAGCAGTTCTTC. Protein product: CSVEDRRANEQFF. The chain employs TRBV29-1 and TRBJ2-1; a weak D match, TRBD1 (5 bases). CDR3 length equals 13 residues. Trimming pared 0 bases from V and 6 bases from J, leaving 9 bases between. Germline assignment: CDR1 SQVTM and CDR2 ANQGSEA.

The V and J genes are TRBV28 and TRBJ2-7, with unresolved D. Trimming removed 5 bases at V and 0 bases at J, with 8 bases between. The length of the CDR3 is 13 residues. Germline V gene sequence: CDR1 MDHEN, CDR2 SYDVKM. This CDR3 is CASSLGYSYEQYF. The CDR3 region has the DNA TGTGCCAGCAGTCTAGGGTACTCCTACGAGCAGTACTTC.

Only one count was recorded for this clone. The J gene is TRBJ2-7, the V gene TRBV5-1, with D possibly TRBD1 on 5 matching bases. The CDR3 runs 13 residues. Germline V gives CDR1 SGHRS, CDR2 YFSETQ. V lost 7 bases to trimming and J lost 2 bases, with 13 bases between them. CDR3 in DNA: TGCGCCAGCCGCACGGACAACACCTACGAGCAGTACTTC. Amino acid sequence: CASRTDNTYEQYF. The full variable domain, with the rest looked up from reference TRBV5-1 and TRBJ2-7, is KAGVTQTPRYLIKTRGQQVTLSCSPISGHRSVSWYQQTPGQGLQFLFEYFSETQRNKGNFPGRFSGRQFSNSRSEMNVSTLELGDSALYLCASRTDNTYEQYFGPGTRLTVT.

This chain connects TRBV7-6 to TRBJ2-7; 9 nucleotides align to TRBD2. V lost 2 bases, J lost 5 bases, and 7 bases stayed unmatched. The CDR3 is 15 amino acids. Germline lookup yields CDR1 SGHVS and CDR2 FNYEAQ. DNA for the CDR3: TGTGCCAGCAGCTTACGGGCGGGAGGGCCCAACGAGCAGTACTTC. This sequence encodes CASSLRAGGPNEQYF.

This chain links TRBV7-9 with TRBJ1-2; 7 positions agree with TRBD1. The V and J ends lost 5 bases and 5 bases, in that order; junction bases with no gene match: 11. The CDR3 runs to 15 residues. Germline lookup yields CDR1 SEHNR and CDR2 FQNEAQ (reference sequence). In nucleotides, the CDR3 is TGTGCCAGCAGCGTAACGGGGGGGACAGAATATGGCTACACCTTC. It translates to CASSVTGGTEYGYTF.

This chain joins TRBV2 and TRBJ1-2; D call uncertain. Germline V CDR1 and CDR2: SNHLY, FYNNEI. Trimming stripped 6 bases from V and 3 bases from J, with 5 bases between. The CDR3 is 11 amino acids. The CDR3 DNA sequence: TGTGCCAGCAGGATAGACTATGGCTACACCTTC. It specifies CASRIDYGYTF.

The genes are TRBV30 and TRBJ2-5; D not resolved. With 0 bases removed from V and 2 bases from J, the gap between germline ends came to 13 bases. Germline CDR1 reads GTSNPN; CDR2 reads SVGIG (reference sequence). The CDR3 is 15 amino acids. CDR3 nucleotide sequence: TGTGCCTGGAGTGTAGGTGGTAGCCTTCAAGAGACCCAGTACTTC. Amino acids: CAWSVGGSLQETQYF.

The V call is TRBV4-3, the J call TRBJ2-3; 10 bases are a match to TRBD1. The CDR3 spans 15 residues. Germline CDR1 reads LGHNA; CDR2 reads YSLEER. Trimming took 2 bases from V and 4 from J; bases not matched to a gene: 3. CDR3 sequence (DNA): TGCGCCAGCAGCCAAACGGGGACAGGGGCAGATACGCAGTATTTT. Translation: CASSQTGTGADTQYF.

The chain uses TRBV7-9 and TRBJ2-4; D may match TRBD1 or TRBD2 (5 bases each). V lost 1 base and J 5 bases, leaving 12 bases between the germline ends. The CDR3 is 15 residues long. Germline V lookup: CDR1 SEHNR, CDR2 FQNEAQ (reference sequence). The CDR3 loop is CASSLVEDNQNIQYF. In DNA, the CDR3 is TGTGCCAGCAGCTTAGTGGAGGACAACCAAAACATTCAGTACTTC.

The chain recombines TRBV27 with TRBJ2-7; D remains unclear. The CDR3 is made up of 13 amino acids. V lost 2 bases and J lost 1, with 6 bases in between. In germline, CDR1 is MNHEY, CDR2 SMNVEV (reference sequence). CDR3 in DNA: TGTGCCAGCAGTTTAGGTAAATCCTACGAGCAGTACTTC. This gives the protein CASSLGKSYEQYF.

J is TRBJ1-2 and V is TRBV6-5, with D unresolved. The V end was cut by 6 bases, the J end by 8 bases, with 10 bases between. This CDR3 is 11 amino acids long. CDR1 and CDR2 from the germline V gene are MNHEY and SVGAGI. As DNA, the CDR3 is TGTGCCAGCAGGACGGCTCAGGGCTACACCTTC. Protein sequence: CASRTAQGYTF.

The chain has TRBV6-1 and TRBJ2-3, with TRBD2 matching over 11 bases. The CDR3 has 15 residues. With 6 bases clipped from V and 4 bases from J, the junction kept 6 bases outside the gene matches. Germline assignment: CDR1 MNHNS and CDR2 SASEGT. CDR3 sequence (DNA): TGTGCCAGCAGGGTACTAGCGGGAGTTGCAGATACGCAGTATTTT. Translating gives CASRVLAGVADTQYF.

The chain recombines TRBV12-5 with TRBJ1-5; 9 bases line up with TRBD1. CDR3 length: 16 amino acids. In germline, CDR1 is LGHNT, CDR2 FRNRAP. V lost 6 bases to trimming and J lost 3 bases; unmatched junction nucleotides: 9. CDR3 loop: CASGTGQGTFNQPQHF. The CDR3 DNA follows: TGTGCTAGTGGGACCGGACAGGGGACTTTCAATCAGCCCCAGCATTTT. Together with reference TRBV12-5 and TRBJ1-5, the CDR3 gives the full variable domain: DARVTQTPRHKVTEMGQEVTMRCQPILGHNTVFWYRQTMMQGLELLAYFRNRAPLDDSGMPKDRFSAEMPDATLATLKIQPSEPRDSAVYFCASGTGQGTFNQPQHFGDGTRLSIL.

This chain links TRBV6-4 with TRBJ2-2; D is unresolved. Trimming stripped 0 bases from V and 3 bases from J, with 20 bases between. The CDR3 is 19 amino acids. CDR1 MRHNA and CDR2 SNTAGT come from the germline V gene. The CDR3 DNA reads TGTGCCAGCAGTGACTCCGAGACGCATTATAACCGGGACACCGGGGAGCTGTTTTTT. It specifies CASSDSETHYNRDTGELFF.